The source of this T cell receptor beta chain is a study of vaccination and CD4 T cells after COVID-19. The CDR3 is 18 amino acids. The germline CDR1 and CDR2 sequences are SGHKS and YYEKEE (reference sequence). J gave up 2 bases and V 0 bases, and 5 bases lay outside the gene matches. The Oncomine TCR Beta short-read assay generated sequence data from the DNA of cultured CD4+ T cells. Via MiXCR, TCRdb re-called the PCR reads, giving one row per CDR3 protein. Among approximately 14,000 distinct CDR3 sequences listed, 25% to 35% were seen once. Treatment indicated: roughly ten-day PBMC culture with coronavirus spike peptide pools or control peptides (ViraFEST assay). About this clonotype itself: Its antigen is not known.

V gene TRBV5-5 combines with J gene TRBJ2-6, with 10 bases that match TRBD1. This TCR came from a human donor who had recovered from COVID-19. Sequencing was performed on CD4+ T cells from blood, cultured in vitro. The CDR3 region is CASSLARQGAAGANVLTF. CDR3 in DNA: TGTGCCAGCAGCTTGGCCCGACAGGGGGCGGCTGGGGCCAACGTCCTGACTTTC.